These 2 T cell receptor beta chains were all obtained from the same sample, sequenced in a study of blood T cell repertoires in COVID-19. The data were produced by immunoSEQ multiplex PCR, yet TCRdb's version contains in-frame clones alone and is incomplete. The table records some 170,000 clones, around 84% of them present only once. The source material was PBMCs or T cells enriched from blood (not recorded which). All receptors come from a man aged 50 to 60 who had recovered from COVID-19.

This sequence joins TRBV28 and TRBJ1-4; D may be TRBD1 (6 bases). There are 14 residues in the CDR3. V lost 4 bases and J 2 bases, leaving 8 bases between the germline ends. Germline CDR1 is MDHEN and CDR2 is SYDVKM. CDR3 sequence (DNA): TGTGCCAGCAGTTCAGGGGTTACTAATGAAAAACTGTTTTTT. This gives the protein CASSSGVTNEKLFF.

The chain links TRBV2 to TRBJ2-7; D perhaps matches TRBD2 (7 bases). The germline V gene encodes CDR1 SNHLY and CDR2 FYNNEI. The V end was cut by 3 bases, the J end by 3 bases, with 12 bases between. This CDR3 has 14 amino acids. The CDR3 is CASSERGGYYEQYF. In nucleotides, the CDR3 is TGTGCCAGCAGTGAGAGGGGGGGGTACTACGAGCAGTACTTC. The full variable domain, with the rest looked up from reference TRBV2 and TRBJ2-7, is EPEVTQTPSHQVTQMGQEVILRCVPISNHLYFYWYRQILGQKVEFLVSFYNNEISEKSEIFDDQFSVERPDGSNFTLKIRSTKLEDSAMYFCASSERGGYYEQYFGPGTRLTVT.